This T cell receptor (beta chain) was sequenced during a study of blood T cells in healthy people across ages (dated by TCRdb to the mid-2010s). Looking at the study overall: In model experiments, template switching captured roughly one uniquely barcoded TCR beta cDNA molecule for every two T cells. The study measured age-related changes in TCR beta repertoire diversity using deep sequencing normalized with unique cDNA molecular identifiers. Donors were grouped into four age groups: young (average 16 years), middle-aged (over 35), aged (about 60) and long-lived (approximately 75). To avoid experimental bias, donors of different ages were spread randomly across the sequencing lanes. Using the same blood draw, the study looked at two additional independent replicas of 1 million unique cDNA reads for two donors, one aged 18 to 30 and the other aged 80 or older. What the research found in general, with its limitations: Compared with the aged group, the long-lived group had more naive CD4+ T cells, fewer expanded clones and increased TCR diversity, a pattern suggesting age selection. The CMV infection status of donors was not known, potentially confounding age-related changes in expanded clonotypes. Observed TCR beta diversity correlated strongly with the percentage of naive T cells measured by flow cytometry. Observed TCR beta diversity per million T cells fell roughly linearly with age, and a significant reduction was already apparent by age approximately 40. Conclusive comparison of naive and antigen-experienced compartments was prevented by the profiling of bulk unsorted PBMCs. Total diversity estimates from one million sequenced T cells were considered lower bounds and underestimates.

The CDR3 starts with the cysteine, ends with the phenylalanine, and has 15 residues. CDR3 DNA is the only sequence kept; it has 45 bases, read in frame from the first base. The germline V gene gives CDR1 as LGHNA and CDR2 as YNFKEQ. The donors were roughly 39 Caucasian individuals from Russia, aged 6 to 90 years, who were systemically healthy. Around 9.9 milliliters of peripheral blood were collected from each donor into EDTA-treated Vacutainer tubes. Ficoll-Paque density-gradient centrifugation was used to isolate PBMCs, with at least 7 million per sample. Trizol reagent was used to extract total RNA from PBMCs, with at least 6 micrograms per sample. Naive CD45RAhigh/CD27high T cell percentages were measured by flow cytometry on a PBMC aliquot from every donor. This clonotype was detected a few times. Its antigen is still unknown. No clone much larger than this one lies a single base away; base qualities are absent.

The method behind the library was 5' RACE. Sequencer: Illumina HiSeq 2500. A second 7 to 11 cycle PCR used a sample-barcoded 5' primer and a J-beta primer mix. A unique molecular identifier was introduced onto each TCR beta cDNA molecule by a template-switch 5' adaptor carrying 12 random nucleotides. Each sample yielded at least 2.5 million CDR3-containing paired-end reads. First-strand cDNA was synthesized from all RNA with the Mint cDNA synthesis kit, primed by a TRBC-specific oligonucleotide. Following uracil-DNA glycosylase treatment, all cDNA underwent a first 18-cycle PCR with the universal primers M1SS and BC2_uni_R. The authors' analysis ran thus. Each sample was normalized by randomly selecting 1 million high-quality reads, each carrying a distinct molecular identifier. Instead of being binned into consensus sequences, reads with shared molecular identifiers were discarded. MiTCR, with a Q25 quality threshold and the strictest error-elimination algorithm, was used for CDR3 identification, clonotype clustering and error correction. A nonparametric unseen species model with Euler transformation was used to estimate a lower bound on total TCR beta diversity. The public reads were run again by TCRdb, first through fastp at Q25 and then through MiXCR, and only productive beta chains were kept. Rows with one shared CDR3 protein collapse into an entry with the most common genes and DNA. The V and J calls, along with clone size, are taken from TCRdb and not from the paper's own processing. The sample yields 950,000 to 1,200,000 distinct CDR3 sequences; 30% to 40% were counted once. Over 10% of the sample belongs to the ten largest clones.

Sequencing was carried out using blood. The sequence was obtained from a man between 18 and 29 years old in good health. The chain couples TRBV4-2 to TRBJ2-5; confidence is insufficient to name the D gene. The end of the DNA is better explained by TRBJ2-7, so the J call may be wrong. The sequence in DNA is TGTGCCAGCAGCCAAGCTCACGCATTGACCCTCGAGCAGTACTTC. Its protein reads: CASSQAHALTLEQYF.